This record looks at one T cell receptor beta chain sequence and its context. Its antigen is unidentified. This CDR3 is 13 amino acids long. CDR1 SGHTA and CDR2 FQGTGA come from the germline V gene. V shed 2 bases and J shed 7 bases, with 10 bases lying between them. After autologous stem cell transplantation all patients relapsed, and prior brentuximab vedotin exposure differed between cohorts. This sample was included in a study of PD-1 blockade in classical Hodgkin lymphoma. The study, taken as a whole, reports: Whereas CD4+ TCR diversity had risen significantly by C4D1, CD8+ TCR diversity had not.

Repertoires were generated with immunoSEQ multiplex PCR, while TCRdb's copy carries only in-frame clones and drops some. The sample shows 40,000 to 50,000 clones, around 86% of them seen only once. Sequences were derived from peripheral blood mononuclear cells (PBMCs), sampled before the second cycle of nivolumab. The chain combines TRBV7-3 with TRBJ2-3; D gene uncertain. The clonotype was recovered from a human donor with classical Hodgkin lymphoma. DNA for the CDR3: TGTGCCAGCAGCTTACTGGACGGATATACGCAGTATTTT. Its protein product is CASSLLDGYTQYF.